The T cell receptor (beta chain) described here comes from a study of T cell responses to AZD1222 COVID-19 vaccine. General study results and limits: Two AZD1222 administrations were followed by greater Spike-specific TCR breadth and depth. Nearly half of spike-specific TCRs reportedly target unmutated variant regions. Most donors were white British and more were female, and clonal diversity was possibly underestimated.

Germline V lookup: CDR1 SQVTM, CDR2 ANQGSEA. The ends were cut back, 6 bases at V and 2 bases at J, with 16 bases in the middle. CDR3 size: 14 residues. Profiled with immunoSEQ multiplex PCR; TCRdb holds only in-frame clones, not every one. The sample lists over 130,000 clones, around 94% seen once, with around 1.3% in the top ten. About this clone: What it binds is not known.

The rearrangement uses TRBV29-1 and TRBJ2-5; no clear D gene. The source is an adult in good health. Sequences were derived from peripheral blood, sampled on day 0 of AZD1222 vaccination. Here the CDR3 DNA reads TGCAGCGTCGACCACGCCGGGCAGCAAGAGACCCAGTACTTC. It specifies CSVDHAGQQETQYF.